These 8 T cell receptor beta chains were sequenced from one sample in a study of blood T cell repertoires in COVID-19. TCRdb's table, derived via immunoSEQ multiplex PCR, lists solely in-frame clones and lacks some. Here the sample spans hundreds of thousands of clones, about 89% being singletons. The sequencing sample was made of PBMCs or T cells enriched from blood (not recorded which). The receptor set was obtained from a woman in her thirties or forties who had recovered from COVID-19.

The CDR3 protein is CASSRPKAGEETQYF. The CDR3 DNA sequence: TGTGCCAGCAGCCGCCCCAAAGCGGGGGAAGAGACCCAGTACTTC. The chain is built from TRBV5-8 and TRBJ2-5, with 8 nucleotides matching TRBD2. Trimming cost V 4 bases and J 3 bases; bases outside gene matches: 8. The V gene's germline CDR1 is SGHTS and CDR2 YDEGEE. The CDR3 is 15 residues long.

In DNA form, the CDR3 reads TGTGCCAGTACCGAGACAGGTCAGAATGAAAAACTGTTTTTT. It yields the protein CASTETGQNEKLFF. The chain employs TRBV19 and TRBJ1-4; a weak D match, TRBD1 (6 bases). Germline lookup yields CDR1 LNHDA and CDR2 SQIVND (reference sequence). The CDR3 loop spans 14 amino acids. With 7 bases removed from V and 5 bases from J, the gap between germline ends came to 14 bases.

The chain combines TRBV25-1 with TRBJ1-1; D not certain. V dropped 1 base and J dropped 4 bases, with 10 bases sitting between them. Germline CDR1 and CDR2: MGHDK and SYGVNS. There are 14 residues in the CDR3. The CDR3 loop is CASSEFGGSTEAFF. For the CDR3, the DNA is TGTGCCAGCAGTGAATTTGGAGGGAGCACTGAAGCTTTCTTT.

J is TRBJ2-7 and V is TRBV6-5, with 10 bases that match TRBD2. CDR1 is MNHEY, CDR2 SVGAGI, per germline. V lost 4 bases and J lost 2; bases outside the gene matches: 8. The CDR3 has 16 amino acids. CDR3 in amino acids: CASSFRTSGITYEQYF. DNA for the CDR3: TGTGCCAGCAGTTTCAGGACTAGCGGTATAACCTACGAGCAGTACTTC.

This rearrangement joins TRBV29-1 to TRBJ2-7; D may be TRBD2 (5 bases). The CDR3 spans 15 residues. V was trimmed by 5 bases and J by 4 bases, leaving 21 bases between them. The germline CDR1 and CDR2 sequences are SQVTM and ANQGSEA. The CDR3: CSVRSRTGRRYEQYF. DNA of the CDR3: TGCAGCGTTAGGAGCAGAACGGGCAGGAGGTACGAGCAGTACTTC.

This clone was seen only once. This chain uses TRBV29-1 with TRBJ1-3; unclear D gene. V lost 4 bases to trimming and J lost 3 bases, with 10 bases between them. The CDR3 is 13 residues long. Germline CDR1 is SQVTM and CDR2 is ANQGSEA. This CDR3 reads CSVVGTDGNTIYF. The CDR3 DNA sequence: TGCAGCGTTGTGGGCACAGATGGAAACACCATATATTTT.

For the CDR3, the DNA is TGCGCCAGCAGCTTGGAAGGGGCGGGGACCGGGGAGCTGTTTTTT. This codes for CASSLEGAGTGELFF. The chain carries TRBV5-1 and TRBJ2-2; D perhaps matches TRBD2 (6 bases). The length of the CDR3 is 15 residues. Germline V gives CDR1 SGHRS, CDR2 YFSETQ. The ends were cut back, 0 bases at V and 5 bases at J, with 11 bases in the middle.

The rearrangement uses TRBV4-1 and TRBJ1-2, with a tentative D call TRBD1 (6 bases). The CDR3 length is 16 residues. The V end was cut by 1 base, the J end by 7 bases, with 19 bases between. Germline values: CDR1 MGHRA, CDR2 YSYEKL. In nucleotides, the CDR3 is TGCGCCAGCAGCCAAGCGCCCCGAGGGAGGGGGGTTGGCTACACCTTC. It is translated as CASSQAPRGRGVGYTF.